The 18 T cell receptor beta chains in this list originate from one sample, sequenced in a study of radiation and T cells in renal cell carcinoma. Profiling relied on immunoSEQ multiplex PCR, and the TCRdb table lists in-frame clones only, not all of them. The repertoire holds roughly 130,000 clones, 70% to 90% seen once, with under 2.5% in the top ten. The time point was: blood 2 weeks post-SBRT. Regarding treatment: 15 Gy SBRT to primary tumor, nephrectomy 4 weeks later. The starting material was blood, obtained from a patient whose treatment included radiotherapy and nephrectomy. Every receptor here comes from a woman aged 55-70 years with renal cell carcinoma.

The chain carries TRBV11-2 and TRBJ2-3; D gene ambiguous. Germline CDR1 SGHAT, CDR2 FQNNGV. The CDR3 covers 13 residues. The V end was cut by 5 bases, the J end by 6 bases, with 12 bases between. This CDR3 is CASSIRMGDTQYF. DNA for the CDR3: TGTGCCAGCAGCATCCGTATGGGGGATACGCAGTATTTT. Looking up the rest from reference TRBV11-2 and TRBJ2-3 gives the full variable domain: EAGVAQSPRYKIIEKRQSVAFWCNPISGHATLYWYQQILGQGPKLLIQFQNNGVVDDSQLPKDRFSAERLKGVDSTLKIQPAKLEDSAVYLCASSIRMGDTQYFGPGTRLTVL.

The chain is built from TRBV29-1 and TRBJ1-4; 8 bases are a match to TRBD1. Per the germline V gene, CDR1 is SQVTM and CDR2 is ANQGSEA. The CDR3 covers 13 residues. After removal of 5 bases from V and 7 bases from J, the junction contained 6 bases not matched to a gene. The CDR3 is CSVFQGASEKLFF. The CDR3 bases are TGCAGCGTTTTCCAGGGGGCTAGTGAAAAACTGTTTTTT.

The CDR3 bases are TGTGCCAGCAGCTTGAAAAGGGCCTACTATGGCTACACCTTC. Protein product: CASSLKRAYYGYTF. The rearrangement links TRBV5-6 to TRBJ1-2; D gene ambiguous. V was clipped by 1 base and J by 3 bases, with 10 bases between them. This CDR3 region has 14 residues. Per germline, CDR1 SGHDT and CDR2 YYEEEE.

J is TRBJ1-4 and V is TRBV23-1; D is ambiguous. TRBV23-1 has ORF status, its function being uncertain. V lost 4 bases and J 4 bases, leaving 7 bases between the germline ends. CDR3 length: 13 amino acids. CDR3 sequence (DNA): TGCGCCAGCAGTCGGCAGAATAATGAAAAACTGTTTTTT. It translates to CASSRQNNEKLFF.

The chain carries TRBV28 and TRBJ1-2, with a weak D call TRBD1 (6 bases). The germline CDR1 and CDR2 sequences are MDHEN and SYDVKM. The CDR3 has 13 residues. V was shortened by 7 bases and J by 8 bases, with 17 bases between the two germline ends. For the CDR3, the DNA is TGTGCCAGCACTGCCCAGGGGCTTGGGGGCTACACCTTC. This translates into CASTAQGLGGYTF.

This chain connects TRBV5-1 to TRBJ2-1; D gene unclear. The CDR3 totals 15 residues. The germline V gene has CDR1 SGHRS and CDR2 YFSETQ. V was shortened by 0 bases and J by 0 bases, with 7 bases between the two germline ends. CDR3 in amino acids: CASSLAVSSYNEQFF. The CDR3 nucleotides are TGCGCCAGCAGCTTGGCGGTGAGCTCCTACAATGAGCAGTTCTTC.

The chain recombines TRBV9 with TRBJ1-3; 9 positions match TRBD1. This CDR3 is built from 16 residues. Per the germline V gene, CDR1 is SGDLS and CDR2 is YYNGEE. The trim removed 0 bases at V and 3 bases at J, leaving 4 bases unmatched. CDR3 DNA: TGTGCCAGCAGCGTAGAAGGACAGGGGAGTGGAAACACCATATATTTT. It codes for CASSVEGQGSGNTIYF. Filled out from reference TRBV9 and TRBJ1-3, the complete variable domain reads DSGVTQTPKHLITATGQRVTLRCSPRSGDLSVYWYQQSLDQGLQFLIQYYNGEERAKGNILERFSAQQFPDLHSELNLSSLELGDSALYFCASSVEGQGSGNTIYFGEGSWLTVV.

In DNA form, the CDR3 reads TGTGCCAGCAGCGAAACAGGGGTGCCTTCTGGGGCCAACGTCCTGACTTTC. It yields the protein CASSETGVPSGANVLTF. The chain uses TRBV5-5 and TRBJ2-6; 7 bases are shared with TRBD1. This CDR3 region has 17 residues. From germline, CDR1 is SGHKS and CDR2 YYEKEE (reference sequence). The junction had 8 bases not matched to a gene; V was cut back by 4 bases and J by 1 base. Complete variable domain (other parts from reference TRBV5-5 and TRBJ2-6): DAGVTQSPTHLIKTRGQQVTLRCSPISGHKSVSWYQQVLGQGPQFIFQYYEKEERGRGNFPDRFSARQFPNYSSELNVNALLLGDSALYLCASSETGVPSGANVLTFGAGSRLTVL.

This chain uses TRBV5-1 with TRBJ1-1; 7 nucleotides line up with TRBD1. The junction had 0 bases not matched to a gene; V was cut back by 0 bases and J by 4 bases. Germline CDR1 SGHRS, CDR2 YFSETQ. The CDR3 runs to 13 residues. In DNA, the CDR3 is TGCGCCAGCAGCTTGGACAGGGGCACTGAAGCTTTCTTT. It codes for CASSLDRGTEAFF.

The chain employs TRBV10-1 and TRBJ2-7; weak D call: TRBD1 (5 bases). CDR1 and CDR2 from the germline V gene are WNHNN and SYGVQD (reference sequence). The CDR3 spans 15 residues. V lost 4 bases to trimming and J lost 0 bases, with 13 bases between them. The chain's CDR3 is CASSARQGSSYEQYF. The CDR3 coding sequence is TGCGCCAGCAGTGCAAGGCAGGGAAGCTCCTACGAGCAGTACTTC.

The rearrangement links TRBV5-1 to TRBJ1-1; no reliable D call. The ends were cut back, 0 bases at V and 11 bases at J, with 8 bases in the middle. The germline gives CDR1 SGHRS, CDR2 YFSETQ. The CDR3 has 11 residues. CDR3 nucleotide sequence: TGCGCCAGCAGCTTGGAAGGGCAGGCTTTCTTT. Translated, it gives CASSLEGQAFF.

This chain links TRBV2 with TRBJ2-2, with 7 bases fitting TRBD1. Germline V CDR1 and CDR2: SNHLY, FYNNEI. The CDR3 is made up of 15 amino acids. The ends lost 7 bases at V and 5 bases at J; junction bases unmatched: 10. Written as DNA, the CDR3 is TGTGCCAGCAACCTCCGGCAGGGGGATACCGGGGAGCTGTTTTTT. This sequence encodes CASNLRQGDTGELFF.

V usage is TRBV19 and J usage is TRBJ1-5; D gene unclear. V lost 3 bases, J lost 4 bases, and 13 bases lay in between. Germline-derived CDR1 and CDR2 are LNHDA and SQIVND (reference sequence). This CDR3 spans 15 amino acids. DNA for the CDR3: TGTGCCAGTAGTATCACCGCAGCCCCTAATCAGCCCCAGCATTTT. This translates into CASSITAAPNQPQHF.

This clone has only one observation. CDR3 in DNA: TGTGCCAGTAGTTCAGGACGACTCAGCTCCTATAATTCACCCCTCCACTTT. This sequence encodes CASSSGRLSSYNSPLHF. V gene TRBV19 combines with J gene TRBJ1-6; D gene unclear. CDR3 length: 17 amino acids. Trimming cost V 5 bases and J 0 bases, with 14 bases left between them. Per the germline V gene, CDR1 is LNHDA and CDR2 is SQIVND (reference sequence).

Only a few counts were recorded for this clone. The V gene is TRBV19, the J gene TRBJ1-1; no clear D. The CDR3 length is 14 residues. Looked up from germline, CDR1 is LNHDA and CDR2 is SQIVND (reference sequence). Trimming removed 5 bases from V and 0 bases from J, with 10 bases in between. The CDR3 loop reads CASSFPGVNTEAFF. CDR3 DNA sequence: TGTGCCAGTAGTTTCCCAGGAGTGAACACTGAAGCTTTCTTT.

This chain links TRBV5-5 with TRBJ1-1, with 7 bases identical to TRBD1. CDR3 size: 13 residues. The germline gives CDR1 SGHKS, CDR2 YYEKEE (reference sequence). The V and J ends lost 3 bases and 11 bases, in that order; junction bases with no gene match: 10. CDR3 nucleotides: TGTGCCAGCAGCTCTCGGGCACAGGGGTGGGCTTTCTTT. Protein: CASSSRAQGWAFF.

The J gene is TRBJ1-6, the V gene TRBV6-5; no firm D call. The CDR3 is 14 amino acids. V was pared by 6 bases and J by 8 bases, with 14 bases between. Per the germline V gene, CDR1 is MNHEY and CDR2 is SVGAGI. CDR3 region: CASRDGGRDSPLHF. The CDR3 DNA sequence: TGTGCCAGCAGGGATGGTGGGAGGGATTCACCCCTCCACTTT.

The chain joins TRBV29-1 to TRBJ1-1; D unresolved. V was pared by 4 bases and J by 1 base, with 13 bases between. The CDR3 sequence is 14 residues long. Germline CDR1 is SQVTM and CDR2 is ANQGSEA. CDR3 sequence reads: CSVGVAGPNTEAFF. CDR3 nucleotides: TGCAGCGTTGGCGTGGCAGGCCCGAACACTGAAGCTTTCTTT.